A single sample gave rise to the 7 T cell receptor beta chains below, sequenced in a study of beta chain features in type 1 diabetes. TCRB transcripts that were expressed got sequenced, as all of the isolated RNA had been reverse transcribed. The method was immunoSEQ multiplex PCR; TCRdb's version includes in-frame clones alone and lacks a portion of them. In the table there are 450,000 or so clones, about 10% of which are singletons. Sequencing used naive CD4+ T cells from blood. These receptors were taken from a woman between 18 and 29 years old in good health.

V is TRBV5-1 and J is TRBJ2-1; D gene uncertain. Deletions cut 0 bases from V and 0 bases from J, with 13 bases between. Germline loops: CDR1 SGHRS, CDR2 YFSETQ. This CDR3 comprises 17 residues. The CDR3 sequence: CASSLVLPSTSYNEQFF. In DNA, the CDR3 is TGCGCCAGCAGCTTGGTATTGCCTTCTACCTCCTACAATGAGCAGTTCTTC.

This clone turned up a few times. The chain couples TRBV11-3 to TRBJ2-3; TRBD2 aligns across 8 bases. The CDR3 extends over 15 amino acids. CDR1 is SGHNT and CDR2 is YENEEA in the germline V gene. The trim removed 1 base at V and 2 bases at J, leaving 2 bases unmatched. CDR3 DNA sequence: TGTGCCAGCAGCTTAGGTAGCGGGAACACAGATACGCAGTATTTT. This translates into CASSLGSGNTDTQYF. Filled out from reference TRBV11-3 and TRBJ2-3, the complete variable domain reads EAGVVQSPRYKIIEKKQPVAFWCNPISGHNTLYWYLQNLGQGPELLIRYENEEAVDDSQLPKDRFSAERLKGVDSTLKIQPAELGDSAVYLCASSLGSGNTDTQYFGPGTRLTVL.

This clone was observed a handful of times. The chain carries TRBV7-8 and TRBJ2-4, with 7 bases identical to TRBD1. The CDR3 sequence is 16 residues long. From germline, CDR1 is SGHVS and CDR2 FQNEAQ. V trimming: 5 bases; J trimming: 1 base; junction bases outside the gene matches: 8. The CDR3 nucleotides are TGTGCCAGCAGCCCGACAGGGAGAGGGGCCAAAAACATTCAGTACTTC. It encodes CASSPTGRGAKNIQYF.

The V and J genes are TRBV5-1 and TRBJ1-3; no clear D gene. The CDR3 totals 15 residues. Germline V gene data show CDR1 as SGHRS and CDR2 as YFSETQ. V gave up 2 bases and J gave up 0 bases, with 9 bases separating them. CDR3 sequence: CASSLSGSSGNTIYF. In DNA form, the CDR3 reads TGCGCCAGCAGCTTAAGCGGTAGCTCTGGAAACACCATATATTTT.

This sequence joins TRBV6-6 and TRBJ2-2; the D is unclear. Trimming took 6 bases from V and 11 from J, leaving 7 bases between them. CDR1 MNHNY and CDR2 SVGAGI come from the germline V gene (reference sequence). This CDR3 spans 10 amino acids. The DNA for the CDR3 is TGTGCCAGCAGAAACATCGAGCTGTTTTTT. The encoded protein is CASRNIELFF.

This clone was detected a few times. In DNA form, the CDR3 reads TGTGCCAGCAGCCGCTTAGCGGGGAGGGTCAATGAGCAGTTCTTC. Translated, it gives CASSRLAGRVNEQFF. V is TRBV14 and J is TRBJ2-1; 8 bases align to TRBD2. The CDR3 is 15 residues long. With 4 bases clipped from V and 6 bases from J, the junction kept 8 bases outside the gene matches. Germline lookup yields CDR1 SGHDN and CDR2 FVKESK.

The rearrangement links TRBV14 to TRBJ1-2; possibly TRBD1 for D (6 bases). Per the germline V gene, CDR1 is SGHDN and CDR2 is FVKESK. Trimming cost V 6 bases and J 2 bases, with 13 bases left between them. The CDR3 runs 14 residues. CDR3 nucleotides: TGTGCCAGCAGGGATTCAGGGGTAAACTATGGCTACACCTTC. It encodes CASRDSGVNYGYTF.